The subject of this entry is one T cell receptor (beta chain). Original methodology: From reference gene primer amplification, estimates of nucleated cell counts were derived. Clones were read by immunoSEQ multiplex PCR, and TCRdb kept only the in-frame ones, dropping some. V and J calls and clone size are given by that table; D and trimming were obtained from the DNA. The data contain approximately 65,000 clones, about nine tenths of them singletons. These data originate in a study of blood T cell repertoires in COVID-19. About the research overall: Samples of COVID-19 (acute and convalescent) were obtained from the United States, Italy and Spain. PBMCs, B-cell-depleted T cells, or T cells were the source of the cDNA or gDNA that made up the material.

The CDR3 totals 15 residues. The junction had 4 bases not matched to a gene; V was cut back by 4 bases and J by 2 bases. The V gene's germline CDR1 is SGHVS and CDR2 FQNEAQ. This chain links TRBV7-8 with TRBJ2-1, with 8 bases lining up with TRBD1. The sequencing sample was made of peripheral blood. This TCR came from a woman younger than 30 with acute or convalescent COVID-19. As DNA, the CDR3 is TGTGCCAGCAGCTCCAACAGGGGGACCTACAATGAGCAGTTCTTC. Translation: CASSSNRGTYNEQFF.